The rows below give T cell receptor beta chains drawn from one sample of a study of T cell changes during pregnancy in multiple sclerosis. Produced via immunoSEQ multiplex PCR; TCRdb's table is partial and in-frame only. The sample has more than 65,000 clones, approximately 90% seen once. Here the sequenced sample was peripheral blood, taken before pregnancy. Every receptor here comes from a female donor with multiple sclerosis, enrolled in a pregnancy study. Both conserved end residues are part of each CDR3. The order of the fields is D gene, clone size, CDR3 length, V gene, J gene, CDR3 DNA, CDR3 protein. A D gene is named only where the DNA matches it firmly. Size is stated for part of the rows, as once, few or many counts, or as a class when the clone is expanded.

TRBD2	NA	15	TRBV5-1	TRBJ2-1	TGCGCCAGCAGCAGGGGACTAGCGGGACCCAATGAGCAGTTCTTC	CASSRGLAGPNEQFF
NA	NA	15	TRBV19	TRBJ1-6	TGTGCCAGTACGGTGGGGGCTAAGGAAAATTCACCCCTCCACTTT	CASTVGAKENSPLHF
NA	NA	12	TRBV30	TRBJ1-5	TGTGCCTGGACAAGGGGGAATCAGCCCCAGCATTTT	CAWTRGNQPQHF
TRBD2	NA	19	TRBV19	TRBJ2-7	TGTGCCAGTAGTTCACGCCACCCGACTAGCGGGAGGATTACCTACGAGCAGTACTTC	CASSSRHPTSGRITYEQYF
NA	NA	16	TRBV25-1	TRBJ2-7	TGTGCCAGCAGTGAAACTTATCAAACCACCTCCTACGAGCAGTACTTC	CASSETYQTTSYEQYF
TRBD2	NA	15	TRBV6-1	TRBJ2-1	TGTGCCAGCAGTATACTAGCGGGAGCTAACAATGAGCAGTTCTTC	CASSILAGANNEQFF
NA	NA	14	TRBV7-2	TRBJ2-7	TGTGCCAGCAGCTCGGGACTCAACGCCTACGAGCAGTACTTC	CASSSGLNAYEQYF
NA	once	13	TRBV5-5	TRBJ1-5	TGTGCCAGCAGCTTGAGTGTTTTCCGGGAGAAGCATTTT	CASSLSVFREKHF
NA	NA	11	TRBV9	TRBJ2-3	TGTGCCACCCCTAGCACAGATACGCAGTATTTT	CATPSTDTQYF
TRBD2	NA	16	TRBV19	TRBJ2-1	TGTGCCAGTAGTATAACCCTTATAGCGGGAGGATTTGAGCAGTTCTTC	CASSITLIAGGFEQFF
NA	NA	14	TRBV28	TRBJ1-2	TGTGCCAGCAGAGACAGTAGCTCGTTCCATGGCTACACCTTC	CASRDSSSFHGYTF
TRBD2	NA	15	TRBV10-3	TRBJ2-3	TGTGCCATCAGCAGTCTCGGGGGGGACACAGATACGCAGTATTTT	CAISSLGGDTDTQYF
NA	NA	14	TRBV6-5	TRBJ1-1	TGTGCCAGCAGTTACTCAGGCAGGGTGACTGAAGCTTTCTTT	CASSYSGRVTEAFF
NA	many	11	TRBV29-1	TRBJ1-2	TGCAGCGTTGCCCTTAACTATGGCTACACCTTC	CSVALNYGYTF
NA	NA	12	TRBV9	TRBJ1-2	TGTGCCAGCAGCGTAGGTCTGTATGGCTACACCTTC	CASSVGLYGYTF
NA	NA	15	TRBV19	TRBJ1-5	TGTGCCAGTAGTATAAAGGGAGGAGGCAATCAGCCCCAGCATTTT	CASSIKGGGNQPQHF
TRBD2	NA	16	TRBV19	TRBJ2-3	TGTGCCAGTAGTATCGGGGGGTCCACTTCCACAGATACGCAGTATTTT	CASSIGGSTSTDTQYF
NA	NA	15	TRBV27	TRBJ1-1	TGTGCCAGCAGTTTATTCGGGCGCAGGGACACTGAAGCTTTCTTT	CASSLFGRRDTEAFF
TRBD1	NA	18	TRBV11-2	TRBJ2-7	TGTGCCAGCAGCCCCATAGCCAGGGGGCTAGGTTCCGCCTACGAGCAGTACTTC	CASSPIARGLGSAYEQYF
NA	NA	17	TRBV1	TRBJ2-1	TGCACCAGCAGCCAAGGGCTTAAGCGGTTGTTGTGGGATGAGCAGTTCTTC	CTSSQGLKRLLWDEQFF
NA	NA	15	TRBV6-5	TRBJ2-3	TGTGCCAGCAGTTTTCGACTAGTATCTTCCGATACGCAGTATTTT	CASSFRLVSSDTQYF
NA	NA	15	TRBV6-5	TRBJ2-7	TGTGCCAGCAGTCGTGTAGCGTTAAGCTCCTACGAGCAGTACTTC	CASSRVALSSYEQYF
TRBD1	NA	16	TRBV5-6	TRBJ1-2	TGTGCCAGCAGCCCGGATGGGAGACAGGGGGCAGTAAGCTACACCTTC	CASSPDGRQGAVSYTF
TRBD2	few	18	TRBV19	TRBJ2-1	TGTGCCAGTAGTCCCGGACTAGCGGGGGGATCATCCTACAATGAGCAGTTCTTC	CASSPGLAGGSSYNEQFF
NA	NA	13	TRBV19	TRBJ2-5	TGTGCCAGTAAGGCGGGCGAATTGGAGACCCAGTACTTC	CASKAGELETQYF
NA	NA	15	TRBV6-1	TRBJ1-3	TGTGCCAGCAGTGAATGGGACACAGGTTGGGACACCATATATTTT	CASSEWDTGWDTIYF
TRBD2	few	16	TRBV7-9	TRBJ2-2	TGTGCCAGCAGTCCGGGACTAGCAGAAAACACCGGGGAGCTGTTTTTT	CASSPGLAENTGELFF
TRBD1	NA	14	TRBV2	TRBJ1-2	TGTGCCAGCAGTGAGGGACAGGGGGTCGATGGCTACACCTTC	CASSEGQGVDGYTF
NA	NA	18	TRBV7-9	TRBJ1-4	TGTGCCAGCAGCTTAGGAGGACAGACCAAAATAACTAATGAAAAACTGTTTTTT	CASSLGGQTKITNEKLFF
TRBD1	NA	12	TRBV27	TRBJ2-7	TGTGCCAGCAGGAGGACAGGTACCGAGCAGTACTTC	CASRRTGTEQYF
NA	NA	14	TRBV11-2	TRBJ1-6	TGTGCCAGCAGCTTGGGGGGGGGTAATTCACCCCTCCACTTT	CASSLGGGNSPLHF
TRBD1	NA	16	TRBV7-2	TRBJ2-1	TGTGCCAGCAGCCGGCCCGACAGGGGGCTTCGTAATGAGCAGTTCTTC	CASSRPDRGLRNEQFF
TRBD1	NA	15	TRBV6-5	TRBJ2-2	TGTGCCAGCAGGAAGGACAGGCCGAACACCGGGGAGCTGTTTTTT	CASRKDRPNTGELFF
NA	few	15	TRBV2	TRBJ2-2	TGTGCCAGCAGCGCCGGCCGCGGGAACACCGGGGAGCTGTTTTTT	CASSAGRGNTGELFF
TRBD2	NA	18	TRBV7-8	TRBJ2-5	TGTGCCAGCAGCCTCCAGGGGCTAGCGGGAGGTAGACAAGAGACCCAGTACTTC	CASSLQGLAGGRQETQYF
NA	NA	14	TRBV11-2	TRBJ2-2	TGTGCCAGCAGCTTAGATCAGGGCACCGGGGAGCTGTTTTTT	CASSLDQGTGELFF
TRBD1	NA	14	TRBV19	TRBJ2-7	TGTGCCAGTAGTATCCCCGGACAGGGCTACGAGCAGTACTTC	CASSIPGQGYEQYF
NA	NA	16	TRBV10-3	TRBJ1-5	TGTGCCATCAGTCCCGGGGAGCAGGTCGGAAATCAGCCCCAGCATTTT	CAISPGEQVGNQPQHF
NA	NA	15	TRBV5-1	TRBJ2-3	TGCGCCAGCACCAGACTACGCCCGGGCACAGATACGCAGTATTTT	CASTRLRPGTDTQYF
NA	NA	16	TRBV7-2	TRBJ2-3	TGTGCCAGCAGCTTAGGGGGCAGCGCTAGCACAGATACGCAGTATTTT	CASSLGGSASTDTQYF
NA	once	17	TRBV6-1	TRBJ1-4	TGTGCCAGCAGTGACGATAGGGGGTGGCCAACTAATGAAAAACTGTTTTTT	CASSDDRGWPTNEKLFF